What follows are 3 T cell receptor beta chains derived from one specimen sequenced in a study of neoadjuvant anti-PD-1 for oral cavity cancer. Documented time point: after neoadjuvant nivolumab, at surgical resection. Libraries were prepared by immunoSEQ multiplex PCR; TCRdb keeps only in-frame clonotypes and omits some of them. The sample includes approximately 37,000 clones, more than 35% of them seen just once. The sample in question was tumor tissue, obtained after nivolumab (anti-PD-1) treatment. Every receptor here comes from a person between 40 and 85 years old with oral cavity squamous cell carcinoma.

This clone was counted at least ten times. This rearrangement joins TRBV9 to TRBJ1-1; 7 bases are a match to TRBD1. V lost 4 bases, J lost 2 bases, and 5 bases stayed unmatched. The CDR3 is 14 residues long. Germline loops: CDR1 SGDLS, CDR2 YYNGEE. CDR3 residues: CASSTRQGNTEAFF. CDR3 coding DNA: TGTGCCAGCAGCACACGACAGGGTAACACTGAAGCTTTCTTT.

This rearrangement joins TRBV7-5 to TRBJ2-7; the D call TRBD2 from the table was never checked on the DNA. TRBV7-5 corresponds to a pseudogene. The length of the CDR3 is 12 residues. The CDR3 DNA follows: TGTGCCAGAAGGGGACTAGCGCGAGAGCAGTACTTC. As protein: CARRGLAREQYF.

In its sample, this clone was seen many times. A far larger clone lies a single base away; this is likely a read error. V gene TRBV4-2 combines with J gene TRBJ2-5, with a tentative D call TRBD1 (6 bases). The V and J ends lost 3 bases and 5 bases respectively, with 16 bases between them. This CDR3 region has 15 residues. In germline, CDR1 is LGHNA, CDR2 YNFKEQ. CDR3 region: CASSQGHGIQETQYF. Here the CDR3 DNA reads TGTGCCAGCAGCCAGGGACATGGGATCCAGGAGACCCAGTACTTC.